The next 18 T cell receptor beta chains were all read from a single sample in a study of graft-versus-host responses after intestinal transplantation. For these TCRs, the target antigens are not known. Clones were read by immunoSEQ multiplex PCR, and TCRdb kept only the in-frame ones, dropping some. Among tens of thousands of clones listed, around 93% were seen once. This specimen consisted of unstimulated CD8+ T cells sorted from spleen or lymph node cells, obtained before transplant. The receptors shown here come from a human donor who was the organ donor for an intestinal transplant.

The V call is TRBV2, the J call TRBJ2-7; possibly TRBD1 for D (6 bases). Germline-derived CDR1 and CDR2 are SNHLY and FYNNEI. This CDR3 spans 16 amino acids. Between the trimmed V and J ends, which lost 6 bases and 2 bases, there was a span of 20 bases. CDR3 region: CASSATTTGNAYEQYF. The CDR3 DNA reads TGTGCCAGCAGCGCAACTACTACAGGGAACGCCTACGAGCAGTACTTC.

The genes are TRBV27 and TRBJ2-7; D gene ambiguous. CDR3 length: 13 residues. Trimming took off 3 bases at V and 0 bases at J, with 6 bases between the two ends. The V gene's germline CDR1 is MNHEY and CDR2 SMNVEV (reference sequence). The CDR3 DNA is TGTGCCAGCAGTTTCAGGAGCTCCTACGAGCAGTACTTC. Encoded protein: CASSFRSSYEQYF.

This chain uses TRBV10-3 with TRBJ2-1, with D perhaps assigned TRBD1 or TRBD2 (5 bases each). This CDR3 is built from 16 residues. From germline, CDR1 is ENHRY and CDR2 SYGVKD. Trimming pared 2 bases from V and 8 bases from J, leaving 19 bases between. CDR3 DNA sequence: TGTGCCATCAGTGAGGGAACGGAGGCCCTGGGGCATGAGCAGTTCTTC. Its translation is CAISEGTEALGHEQFF.

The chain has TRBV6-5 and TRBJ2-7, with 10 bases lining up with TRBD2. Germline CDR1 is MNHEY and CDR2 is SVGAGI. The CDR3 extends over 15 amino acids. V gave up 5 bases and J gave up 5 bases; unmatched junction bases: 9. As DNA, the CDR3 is TGTGCCAGCAGTCAATCTAGCGGGAGACACCACGAGCAGTACTTC. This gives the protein CASSQSSGRHHEQYF.

The CDR3 bases are TGTGCCAGCAGCCAAATCGGCGATACGCAGTATTTT. It yields the protein CASSQIGDTQYF. The chain combines TRBV9 with TRBJ2-3; no definite D call. The CDR3 has 12 residues. V dropped 4 bases and J dropped 6 bases, with 9 bases sitting between them. Germline CDR1 SGDLS, CDR2 YYNGEE.

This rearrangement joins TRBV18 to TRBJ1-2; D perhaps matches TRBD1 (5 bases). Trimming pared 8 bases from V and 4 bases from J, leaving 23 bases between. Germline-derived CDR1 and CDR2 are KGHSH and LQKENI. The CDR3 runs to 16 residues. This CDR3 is CASKGTVEPVGYGYTF. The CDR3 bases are TGTGCCAGCAAAGGGACCGTCGAACCCGTCGGCTATGGCTACACCTTC.

For the CDR3, the DNA is TGTGCCAGCAGCGGGCTGACTAGCGGGGGGGCAGCCGAGCAGTACTTC. This sequence encodes CASSGLTSGGAAEQYF. V and J are TRBV7-9 and TRBJ2-7; TRBD2 aligns across 14 bases. V lost 5 bases, J lost 6 bases, and 9 bases stayed unmatched. The CDR3 has 16 residues. Germline CDR1 SEHNR, CDR2 FQNEAQ (reference sequence).

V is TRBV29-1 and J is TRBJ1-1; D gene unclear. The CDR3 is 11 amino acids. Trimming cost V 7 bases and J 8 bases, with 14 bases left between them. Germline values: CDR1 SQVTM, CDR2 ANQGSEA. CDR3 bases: TGCAGCGCCTTAGGTGCGGGGGAAGCTTTCTTT. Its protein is CSALGAGEAFF.

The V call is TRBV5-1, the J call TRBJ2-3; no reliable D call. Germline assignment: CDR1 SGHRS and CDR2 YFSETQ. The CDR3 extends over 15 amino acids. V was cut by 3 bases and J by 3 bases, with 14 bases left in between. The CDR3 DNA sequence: TGCGCCAGCAGCTCCCGAACCATCGGAACAGATACGCAGTATTTT. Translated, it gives CASSSRTIGTDTQYF.

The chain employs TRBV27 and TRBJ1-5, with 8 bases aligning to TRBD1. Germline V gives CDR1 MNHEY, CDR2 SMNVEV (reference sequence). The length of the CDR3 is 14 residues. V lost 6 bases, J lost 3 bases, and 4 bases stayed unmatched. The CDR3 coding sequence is TGTGCCAGCAGAGATCAGGGGGCCAATCAGCCCCAGCATTTT. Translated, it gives CASRDQGANQPQHF.

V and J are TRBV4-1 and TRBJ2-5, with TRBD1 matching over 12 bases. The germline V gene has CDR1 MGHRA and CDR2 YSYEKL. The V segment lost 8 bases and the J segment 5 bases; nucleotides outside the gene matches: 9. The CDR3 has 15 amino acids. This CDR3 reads CASFRDRGRGETQYF. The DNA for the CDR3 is TGCGCCAGCTTTAGGGACAGGGGGCGCGGGGAGACCCAGTACTTC.

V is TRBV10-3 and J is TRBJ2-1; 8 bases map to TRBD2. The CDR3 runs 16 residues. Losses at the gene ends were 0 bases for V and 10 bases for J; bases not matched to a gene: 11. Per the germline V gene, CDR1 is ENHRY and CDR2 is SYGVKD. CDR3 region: CAISESPASGRDEQFF. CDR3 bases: TGTGCCATCAGTGAGTCTCCGGCTAGCGGGCGGGACGAGCAGTTCTTC.

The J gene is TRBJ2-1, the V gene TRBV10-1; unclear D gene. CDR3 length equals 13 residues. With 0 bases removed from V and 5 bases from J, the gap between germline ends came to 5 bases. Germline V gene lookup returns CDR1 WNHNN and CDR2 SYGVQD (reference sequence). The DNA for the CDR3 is TGCGCCAGCAGTGAGTCCGAACACAATGAGCAGTTCTTC. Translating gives CASSESEHNEQFF.

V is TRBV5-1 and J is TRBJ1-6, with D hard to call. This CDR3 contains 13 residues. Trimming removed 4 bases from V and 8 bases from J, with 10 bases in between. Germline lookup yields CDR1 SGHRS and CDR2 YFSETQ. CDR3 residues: CASSNDGDSPLHF. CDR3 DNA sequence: TGCGCCAGCAGCAACGACGGGGATTCACCCCTCCACTTT.

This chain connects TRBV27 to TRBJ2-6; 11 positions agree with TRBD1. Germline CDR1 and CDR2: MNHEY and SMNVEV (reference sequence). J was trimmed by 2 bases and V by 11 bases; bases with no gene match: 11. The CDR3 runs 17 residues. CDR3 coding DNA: TGTGCCGGCCGCGAGGACAGGGGGCGAACTGGGGCCAACGTCCTGACTTTC. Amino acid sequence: CAGREDRGRTGANVLTF.

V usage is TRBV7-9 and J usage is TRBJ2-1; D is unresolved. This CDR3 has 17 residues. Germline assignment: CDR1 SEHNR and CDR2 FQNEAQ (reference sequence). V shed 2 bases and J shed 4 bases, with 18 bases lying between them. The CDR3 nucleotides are TGTGCCAGCAGCTTAAGGGTCGGGTTCCTAAAGTACAATGAGCAGTTCTTC. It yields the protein CASSLRVGFLKYNEQFF.

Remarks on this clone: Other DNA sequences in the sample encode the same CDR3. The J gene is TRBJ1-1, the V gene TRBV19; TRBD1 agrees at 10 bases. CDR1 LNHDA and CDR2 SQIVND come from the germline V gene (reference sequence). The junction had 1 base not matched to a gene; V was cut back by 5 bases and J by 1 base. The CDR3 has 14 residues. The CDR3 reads CASSRTGGNTEAFF. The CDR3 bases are TGTGCCAGTAGTCGGACAGGGGGGAACACTGAAGCTTTCTTT.

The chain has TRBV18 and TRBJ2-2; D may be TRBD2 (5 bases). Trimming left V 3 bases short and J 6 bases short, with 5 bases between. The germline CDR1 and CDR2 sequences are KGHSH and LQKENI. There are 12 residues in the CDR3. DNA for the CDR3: TGTGCCAGCTCACCGGGAGCCGGGGAGCTGTTTTTT. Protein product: CASSPGAGELFF.